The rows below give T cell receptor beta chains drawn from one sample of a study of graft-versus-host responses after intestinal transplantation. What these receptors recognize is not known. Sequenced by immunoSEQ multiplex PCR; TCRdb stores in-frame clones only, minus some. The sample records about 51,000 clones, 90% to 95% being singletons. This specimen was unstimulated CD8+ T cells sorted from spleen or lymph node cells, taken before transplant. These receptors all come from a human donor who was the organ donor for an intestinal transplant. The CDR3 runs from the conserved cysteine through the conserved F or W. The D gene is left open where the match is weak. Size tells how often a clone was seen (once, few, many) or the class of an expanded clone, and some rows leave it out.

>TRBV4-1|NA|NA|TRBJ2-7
CASSHREGAYEQYF
TGCGCCAGCAGCCACAGGGAGGGGGCCTACGAGCAGTACTTC
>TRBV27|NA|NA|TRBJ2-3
CASSFSAGYTQYF
TGTGCCAGCAGTTTTTCGGCTGGGTATACGCAGTATTTT
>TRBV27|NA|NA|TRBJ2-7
CASSLSGIYEQYF
TGTGCCAGCAGTTTATCAGGGATCTACGAGCAGTACTTC
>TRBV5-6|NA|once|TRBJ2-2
CASSLRYPDSTGELFF
TGTGCCAGCAGCTTGAGGTATCCAGACTCCACCGGGGAGCTGTTTTTT
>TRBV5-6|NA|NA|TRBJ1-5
CASSFGGGQPQHF
TGTGCCAGCAGCTTCGGGGGGGGACAGCCCCAGCATTTT
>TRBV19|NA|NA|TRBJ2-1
CASSISNSYNEQFF
TGTGCCAGTAGTATCAGTAACTCCTACAATGAGCAGTTCTTC
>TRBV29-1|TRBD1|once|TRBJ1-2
CSVDLRGNQGYTF
TGCAGCGTTGACCTCAGGGGGAACCAGGGCTACACCTTC
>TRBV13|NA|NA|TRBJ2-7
CASSLEGGGVYEQYF
TGTGCCAGCAGCTTAGAGGGCGGGGGCGTCTACGAGCAGTACTTC
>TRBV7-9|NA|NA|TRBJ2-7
CASSVTQGRDYEQYF
TGTGCCAGCAGCGTTACACAGGGTAGGGACTACGAGCAGTACTTC
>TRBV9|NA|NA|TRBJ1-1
CASSEAGTGNTEAFF
TGTGCCAGCAGCGAGGCCGGGACGGGGAACACTGAAGCTTTCTTT
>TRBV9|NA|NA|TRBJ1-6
CASSVGGANSPLHF
TGTGCCAGCAGCGTAGGGGGGGCTAATTCACCCCTCCACTTT
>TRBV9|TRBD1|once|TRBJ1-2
CASSVEGTALYGYTF
TGTGCCAGCAGCGTAGAAGGGACAGCACTTTATGGCTACACCTTC
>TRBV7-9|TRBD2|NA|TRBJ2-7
CAGSSGLAGSYEQYF
TGTGCCGGCAGCTCGGGACTAGCGGGGTCCTACGAGCAGTACTTC
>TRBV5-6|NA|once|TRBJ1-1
CASSWNTEAFF
TGTGCCAGCAGCTGGAACACTGAAGCTTTCTTT
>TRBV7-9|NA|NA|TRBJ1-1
CASRPFTANTEAFF
TGTGCCAGCAGACCCTTTACGGCGAACACTGAAGCTTTCTTT
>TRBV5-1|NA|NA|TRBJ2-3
CASSLGTVDTQYF
TGCGCCAGCAGCTTGGGGACAGTAGATACGCAGTATTTT
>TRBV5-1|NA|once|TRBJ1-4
CASSLWGDSNEKLFF
TGCGCCAGCAGCTTGTGGGGGGACTCTAATGAAAAACTGTTTTTT
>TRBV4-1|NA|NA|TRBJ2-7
CASSQGHTTYEQYF
TGCGCCAGCAGCCAAGGGCACACCACCTACGAGCAGTACTTC
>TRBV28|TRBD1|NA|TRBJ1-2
CASSPGGHATIF
TGTGCCAGCAGTCCAGGGGGCCACGCTACTATCTTC
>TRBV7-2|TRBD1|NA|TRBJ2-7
CASSLEPQGAPVYEQYF
TGTGCCAGCAGCTTAGAGCCACAGGGGGCGCCGGTGTACGAGCAGTACTTC
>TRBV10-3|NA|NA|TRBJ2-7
CAIRIPSGEQYF
TGTGCCATCAGGATACCTTCAGGGGAGCAGTACTTC
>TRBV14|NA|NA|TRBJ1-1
CASSLLPTVEAFF
TGTGCCAGCAGCCTACTGCCTACTGTTGAAGCTTTCTTT
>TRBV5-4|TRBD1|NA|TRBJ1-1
CASSSDRVGAFF
TGTGCCAGCAGCTCGGACAGGGTCGGAGCTTTCTTT
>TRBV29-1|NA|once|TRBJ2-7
CSVEEARVGLSEQYF
TGCAGCGTTGAAGAGGCCAGGGTCGGGTTGTCCGAGCAGTACTTC
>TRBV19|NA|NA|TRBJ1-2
CASSLRTGIYNYGYTF
TGTGCCAGTAGTCTAAGGACGGGAATTTATAACTATGGCTACACCTTC
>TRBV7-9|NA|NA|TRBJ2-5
CASSVGPETQYF
TGTGCCAGCTCGGTGGGGCCAGAGACCCAGTACTTC
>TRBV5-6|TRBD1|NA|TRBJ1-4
CASSFGTGPAKLFF
TGTGCCAGCAGCTTTGGGACAGGGCCTGCGAAACTGTTTTTT
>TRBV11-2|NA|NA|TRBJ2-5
CASSFYTSETQYF
TGTGCCAGCAGCTTTTATACGTCGGAGACCCAGTACTTC
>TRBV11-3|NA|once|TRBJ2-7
CASSLQEIGTGNYEQYF
TGTGCCAGCAGCCTCCAAGAGATCGGGACGGGGAATTACGAGCAGTACTTC
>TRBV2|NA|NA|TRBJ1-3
CASSENGLGNTIYF
TGTGCCAGCAGTGAAAATGGGTTAGGAAACACCATATATTTT
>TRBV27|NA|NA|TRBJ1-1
CASSLNRDTEAFF
TGTGCCAGCAGTTTAAACAGGGACACTGAAGCTTTCTTT
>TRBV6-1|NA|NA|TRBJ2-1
CASSEKGAGRYNEQFF
TGTGCCAGCAGTGAAAAAGGTGCAGGAAGGTACAATGAGCAGTTCTTC
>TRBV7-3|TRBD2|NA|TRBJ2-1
CASSFYVAGAGSYNEQFF
TGTGCCAGCAGCTTCTATGTAGCGGGGGCGGGCTCCTACAATGAGCAGTTCTTC
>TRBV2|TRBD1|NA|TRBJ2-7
CASSVGQGASYEQYF
TGTGCCAGCAGTGTTGGACAGGGGGCTTCCTACGAGCAGTACTTC
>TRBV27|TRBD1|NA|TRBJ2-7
CASSFGTGYEQYF
TGTGCCAGCAGTTTTGGGACAGGCTACGAGCAGTACTTC
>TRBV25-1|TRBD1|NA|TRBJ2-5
CASSELGQGLYQETQYF
TGTGCCAGCAGTGAATTAGGACAGGGTTTATACCAAGAGACCCAGTACTTC
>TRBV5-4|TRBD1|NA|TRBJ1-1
CASSADRAHTEAFF
TGTGCCAGCAGCGCGGACAGGGCGCACACTGAAGCTTTCTTT
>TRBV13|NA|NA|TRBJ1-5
CASSLGFPPTQPQHF
TGTGCCAGCAGCTTGGGGTTTCCTCCCACTCAGCCCCAGCATTTT
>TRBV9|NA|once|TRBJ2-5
CASSVVVSGETQYF
TGTGCCAGCAGCGTAGTGGTTAGCGGAGAGACCCAGTACTTC
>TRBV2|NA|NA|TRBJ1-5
CASRGAGGQPQHF
TGTGCCAGCAGGGGGGCCGGGGGACAGCCCCAGCATTTT